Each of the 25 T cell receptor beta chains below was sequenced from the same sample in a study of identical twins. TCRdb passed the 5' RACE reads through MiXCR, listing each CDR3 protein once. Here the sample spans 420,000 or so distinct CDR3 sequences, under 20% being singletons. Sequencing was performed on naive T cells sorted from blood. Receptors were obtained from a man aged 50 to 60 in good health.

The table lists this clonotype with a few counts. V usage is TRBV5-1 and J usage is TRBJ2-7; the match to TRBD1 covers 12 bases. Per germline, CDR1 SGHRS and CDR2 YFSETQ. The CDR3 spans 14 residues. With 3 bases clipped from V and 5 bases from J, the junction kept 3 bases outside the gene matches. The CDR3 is CASSSGTGGDEQYF. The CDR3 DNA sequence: TGCGCCAGCAGCTCAGGGACAGGGGGCGACGAGCAGTACTTC.

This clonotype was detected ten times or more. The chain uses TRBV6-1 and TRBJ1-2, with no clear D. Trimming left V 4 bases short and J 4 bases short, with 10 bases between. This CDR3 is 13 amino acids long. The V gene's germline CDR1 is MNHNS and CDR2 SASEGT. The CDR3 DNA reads TGTGCCAGCAGTGTTCATAGAGCCTATGGCTACACCTTC. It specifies CASSVHRAYGYTF.

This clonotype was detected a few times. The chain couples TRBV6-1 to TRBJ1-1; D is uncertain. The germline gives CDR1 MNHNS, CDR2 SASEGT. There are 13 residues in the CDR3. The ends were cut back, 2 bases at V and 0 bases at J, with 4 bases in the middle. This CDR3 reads CASSERLNTEAFF. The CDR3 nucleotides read TGTGCCAGCAGTGAAAGATTGAACACTGAAGCTTTCTTT.

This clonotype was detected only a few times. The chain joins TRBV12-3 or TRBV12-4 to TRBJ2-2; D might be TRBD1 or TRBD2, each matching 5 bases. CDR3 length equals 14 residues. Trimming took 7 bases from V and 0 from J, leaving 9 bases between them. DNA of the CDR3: TGTGCCAGCACTCCGGGACCGAACACCGGGGAGCTGTTTTTT. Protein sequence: CASTPGPNTGELFF.

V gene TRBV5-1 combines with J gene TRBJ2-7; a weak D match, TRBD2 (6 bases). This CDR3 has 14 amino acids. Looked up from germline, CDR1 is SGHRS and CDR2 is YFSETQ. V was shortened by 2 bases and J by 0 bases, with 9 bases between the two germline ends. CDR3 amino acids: CASSFYGGSYEQYF. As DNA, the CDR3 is TGCGCCAGCAGCTTTTACGGGGGCTCCTACGAGCAGTACTTC.

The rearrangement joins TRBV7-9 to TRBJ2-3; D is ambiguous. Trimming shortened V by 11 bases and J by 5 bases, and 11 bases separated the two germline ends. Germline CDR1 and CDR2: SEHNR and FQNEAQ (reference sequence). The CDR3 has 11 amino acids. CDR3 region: CAENGIDTQYF. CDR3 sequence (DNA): TGTGCCGAGAATGGCATAGATACGCAGTATTTT.

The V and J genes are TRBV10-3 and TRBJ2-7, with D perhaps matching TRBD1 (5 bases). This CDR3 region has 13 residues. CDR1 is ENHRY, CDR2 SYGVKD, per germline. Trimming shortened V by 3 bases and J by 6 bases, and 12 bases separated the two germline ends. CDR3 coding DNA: TGTGCCATCAGTGACAGGGTTCCCTCCGAGCAGTACTTC. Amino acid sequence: CAISDRVPSEQYF.

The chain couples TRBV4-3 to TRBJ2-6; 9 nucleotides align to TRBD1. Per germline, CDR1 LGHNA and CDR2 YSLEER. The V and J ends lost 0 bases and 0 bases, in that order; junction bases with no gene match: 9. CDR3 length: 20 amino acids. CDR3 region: CASSQDPPTGGISGANVLTF. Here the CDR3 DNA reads TGCGCCAGCAGCCAAGATCCCCCGACAGGGGGGATCTCTGGGGCCAACGTCCTGACTTTC.

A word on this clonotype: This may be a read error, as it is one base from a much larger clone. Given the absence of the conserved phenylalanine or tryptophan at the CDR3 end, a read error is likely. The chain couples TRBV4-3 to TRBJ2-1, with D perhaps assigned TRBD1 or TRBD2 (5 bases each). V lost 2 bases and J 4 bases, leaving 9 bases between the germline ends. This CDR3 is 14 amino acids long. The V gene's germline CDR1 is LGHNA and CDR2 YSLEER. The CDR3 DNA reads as TGCGCCAGCAGCCAATGGGACGGATACAATGAGCAGTTCGTC. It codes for CASSQWDGYNEQFV.

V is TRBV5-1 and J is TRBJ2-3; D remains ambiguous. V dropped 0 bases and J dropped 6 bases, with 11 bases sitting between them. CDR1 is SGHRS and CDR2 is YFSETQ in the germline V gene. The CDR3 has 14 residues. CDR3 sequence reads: CASSLAQLIDTQYF. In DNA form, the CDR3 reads TGCGCCAGCAGCTTGGCTCAGCTCATCGATACGCAGTATTTT.

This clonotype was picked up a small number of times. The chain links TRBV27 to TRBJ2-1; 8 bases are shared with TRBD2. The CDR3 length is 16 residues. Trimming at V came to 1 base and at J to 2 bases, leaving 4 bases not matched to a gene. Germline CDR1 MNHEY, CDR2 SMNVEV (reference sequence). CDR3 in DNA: TGTGCCAGCAGTTTATTAGCGGGGAGTCCCTACAATGAGCAGTTCTTC. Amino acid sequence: CASSLLAGSPYNEQFF.

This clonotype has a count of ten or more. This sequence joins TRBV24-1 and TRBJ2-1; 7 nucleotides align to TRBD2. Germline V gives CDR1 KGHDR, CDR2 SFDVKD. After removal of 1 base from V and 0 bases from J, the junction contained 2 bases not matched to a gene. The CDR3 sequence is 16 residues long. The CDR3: CATSDLGGSSYNEQFF. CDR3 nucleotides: TGTGCCACCAGTGATTTAGGCGGGAGCTCCTACAATGAGCAGTTCTTC.

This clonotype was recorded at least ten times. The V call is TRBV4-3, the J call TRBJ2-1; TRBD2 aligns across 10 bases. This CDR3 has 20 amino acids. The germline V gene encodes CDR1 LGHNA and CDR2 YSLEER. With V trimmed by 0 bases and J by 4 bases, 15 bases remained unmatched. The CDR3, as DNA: TGCGCCAGCAGCCAAGAACACGGCATAGCGGGGGGCTCGGCATACAATGAGCAGTTCTTC. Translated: CASSQEHGIAGGSAYNEQFF.

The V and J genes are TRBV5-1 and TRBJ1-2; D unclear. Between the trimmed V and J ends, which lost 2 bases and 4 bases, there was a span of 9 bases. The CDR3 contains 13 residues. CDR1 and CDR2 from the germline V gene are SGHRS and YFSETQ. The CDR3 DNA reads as TGCGCCAGCAGCTTAGGGAATACCTATGGCTACACCTTC. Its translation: CASSLGNTYGYTF.

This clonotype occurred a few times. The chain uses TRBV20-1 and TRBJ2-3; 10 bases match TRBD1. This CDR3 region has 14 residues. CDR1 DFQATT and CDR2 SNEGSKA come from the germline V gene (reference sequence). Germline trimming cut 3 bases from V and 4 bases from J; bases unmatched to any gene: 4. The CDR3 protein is CSASGTGDPDTQYF. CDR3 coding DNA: TGCAGTGCTAGTGGGACAGGGGACCCAGATACGCAGTATTTT.

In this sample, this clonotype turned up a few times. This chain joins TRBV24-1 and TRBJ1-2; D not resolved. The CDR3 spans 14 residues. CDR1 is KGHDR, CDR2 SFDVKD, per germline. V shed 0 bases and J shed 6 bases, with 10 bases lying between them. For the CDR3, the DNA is TGTGCCACCAGTGATTTGCGAAGGGATGATGGCTACACCTTC. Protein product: CATSDLRRDDGYTF.

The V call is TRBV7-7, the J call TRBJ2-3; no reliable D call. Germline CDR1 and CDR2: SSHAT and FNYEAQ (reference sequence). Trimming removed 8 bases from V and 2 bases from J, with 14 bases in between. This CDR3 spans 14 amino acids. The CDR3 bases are TGTGCCAGCGCCGCCGACCGAAACACAGATACGCAGTATTTT. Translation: CASAADRNTDTQYF.

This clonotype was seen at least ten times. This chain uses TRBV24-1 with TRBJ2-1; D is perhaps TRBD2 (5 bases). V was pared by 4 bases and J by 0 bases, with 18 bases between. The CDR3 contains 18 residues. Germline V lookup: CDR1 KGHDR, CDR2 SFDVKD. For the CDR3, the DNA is TGTGCCACCAGTGACTGGGGAATCAAGCGGAGCTCCTACAATGAGCAGTTCTTC. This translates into CATSDWGIKRSSYNEQFF.

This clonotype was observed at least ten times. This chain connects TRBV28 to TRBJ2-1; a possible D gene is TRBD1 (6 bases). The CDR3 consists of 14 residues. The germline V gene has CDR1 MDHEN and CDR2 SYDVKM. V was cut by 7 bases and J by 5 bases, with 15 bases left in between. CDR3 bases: TGTGCCAGCACCCTAAATCCAGGGGACAATGAGCAGTTCTTC. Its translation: CASTLNPGDNEQFF.

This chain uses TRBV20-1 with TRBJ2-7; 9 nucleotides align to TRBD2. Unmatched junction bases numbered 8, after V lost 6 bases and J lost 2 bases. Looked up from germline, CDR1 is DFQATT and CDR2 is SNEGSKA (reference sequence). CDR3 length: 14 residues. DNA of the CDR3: TGCAGTGCCATCGGACTAGCGCAAGCCTACGAGCAGTACTTC. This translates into CSAIGLAQAYEQYF.

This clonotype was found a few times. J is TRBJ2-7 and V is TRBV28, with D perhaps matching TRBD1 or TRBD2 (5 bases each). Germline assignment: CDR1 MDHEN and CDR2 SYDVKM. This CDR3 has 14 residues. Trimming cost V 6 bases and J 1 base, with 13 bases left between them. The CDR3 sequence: CASSPGDASYEQYF. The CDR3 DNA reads TGTGCCAGCAGCCCTGGGGACGCATCCTACGAGCAGTACTTC.

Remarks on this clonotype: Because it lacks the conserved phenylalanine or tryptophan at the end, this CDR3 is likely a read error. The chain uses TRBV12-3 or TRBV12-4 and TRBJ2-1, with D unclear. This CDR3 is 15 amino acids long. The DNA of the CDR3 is TGCGCCAGCAGTGTCAGGACGAGCTCCTACAATGAGCAGTTCTTG. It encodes CASSVRTSSYNEQFL.

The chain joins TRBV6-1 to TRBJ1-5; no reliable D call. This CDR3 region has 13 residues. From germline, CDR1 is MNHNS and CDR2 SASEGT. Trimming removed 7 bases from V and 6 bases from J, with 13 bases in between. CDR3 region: CASTISSGQPQHF. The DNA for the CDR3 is TGTGCCAGCACCATATCGAGTGGTCAGCCCCAGCATTTT.

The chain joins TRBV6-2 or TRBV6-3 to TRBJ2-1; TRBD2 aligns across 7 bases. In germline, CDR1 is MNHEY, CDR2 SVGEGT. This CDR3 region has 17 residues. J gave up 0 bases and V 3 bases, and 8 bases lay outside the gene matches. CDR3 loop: CASSYAGEEPSYNEQFF. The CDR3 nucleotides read TGTGCCAGCAGTTATGCGGGAGAGGAACCCTCCTACAATGAGCAGTTCTTC.

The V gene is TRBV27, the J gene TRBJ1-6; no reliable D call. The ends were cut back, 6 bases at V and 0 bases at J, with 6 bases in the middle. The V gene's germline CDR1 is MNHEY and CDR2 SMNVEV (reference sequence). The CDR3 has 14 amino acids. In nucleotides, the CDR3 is TGTGCCAGCAGATATTACTCCTATAATTCACCCCTCCACTTT. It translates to CASRYYSYNSPLHF.